The 3 T cell receptor beta chains in this list originate from one sample, sequenced in a study of glioma-infiltrating T cells after dendritic cell vaccination. Data came from immunoSEQ multiplex PCR; TCRdb stores just in-frame clones and leaves some out. The sample has 80,000 to 100,000 clones, 79% seen once. The sequences come from blood, collected before dendritic cell vaccination. The receptors stem from a human donor with glioblastoma.

The chain has TRBV6-5 and TRBJ1-1; 8 bases line up with TRBD1. CDR3 size: 13 residues. V was clipped by 6 bases and J by 7 bases; unmatched bases: 7. Germline lookup yields CDR1 MNHEY and CDR2 SVGAGI. CDR3 loop: CASRHGQGREAFF. The CDR3 DNA reads as TGTGCCAGCAGGCATGGACAGGGTCGTGAAGCTTTCTTT.

The genes are TRBV9 and TRBJ1-1, with no clear D. The CDR3 spans 14 residues. Trimming shortened V by 0 bases and J by 0 bases, and 6 bases separated the two germline ends. Germline-derived CDR1 and CDR2 are SGDLS and YYNGEE. CDR3 protein: CASSVASLNTEAFF. The DNA for the CDR3 is TGTGCCAGCAGCGTAGCTTCTCTGAACACTGAAGCTTTCTTT.

The V call is TRBV5-1, the J call TRBJ2-1, with 7 bases aligning to TRBD1. The CDR3 has 17 residues. Trimming cost V 0 bases and J 4 bases; bases outside gene matches: 10. Per the germline V gene, CDR1 is SGHRS and CDR2 is YFSETQ. The CDR3 bases are TGCGCCAGCAGCTTGGCCACCCCGACAGGGCATTACAATGAGCAGTTCTTC. Translated: CASSLATPTGHYNEQFF.